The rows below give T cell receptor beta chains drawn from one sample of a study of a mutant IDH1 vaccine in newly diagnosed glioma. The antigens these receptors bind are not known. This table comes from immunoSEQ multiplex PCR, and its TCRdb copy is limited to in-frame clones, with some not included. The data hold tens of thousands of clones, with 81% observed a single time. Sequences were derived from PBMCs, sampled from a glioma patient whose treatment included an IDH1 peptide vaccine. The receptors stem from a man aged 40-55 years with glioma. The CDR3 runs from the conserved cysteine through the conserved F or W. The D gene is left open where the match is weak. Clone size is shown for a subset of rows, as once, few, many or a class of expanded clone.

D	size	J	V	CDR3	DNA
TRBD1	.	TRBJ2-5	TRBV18	CASSPTGVVETQYF	TGTGCCAGCTCCCCAACAGGGGTCGTGGAGACCCAGTACTTC
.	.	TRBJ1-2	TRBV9	CASSVYGYTF	TGTGCCAGCAGCGTTTATGGCTACACCTTC
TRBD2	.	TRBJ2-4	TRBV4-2	CASSQGVTSGTIAKNIQYF	TGTGCCAGCAGCCAGGGGGTAACTAGCGGGACAATAGCCAAAAACATTCAGTACTTC
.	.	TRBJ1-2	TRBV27	CASSQGLWTNYGYTF	TGTGCCAGCAGTCAGGGGTTGTGGACTAACTATGGCTACACCTTC
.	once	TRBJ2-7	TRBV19	CAPLRYEQYF	TGTGCCCCCCTACGCTACGAGCAGTACTTC
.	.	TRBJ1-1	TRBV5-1	CASSPGQEAFF	TGCGCCAGCAGCCCCGGACAAGAAGCTTTCTTT
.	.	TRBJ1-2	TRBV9	CASRDTLTPDGYTF	TGTGCCAGCAGAGACACCCTGACCCCAGATGGCTACACCTTC
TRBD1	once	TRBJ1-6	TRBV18	CASSPLGTGYNSPLHF	TGTGCCAGCTCACCACTGGGGACAGGTTATAATTCACCCCTCCACTTT
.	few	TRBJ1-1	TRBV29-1	CSVGVGGGMNTEAFF	TGCAGCGTTGGGGTAGGGGGTGGAATGAACACTGAAGCTTTCTTT
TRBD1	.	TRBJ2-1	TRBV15	CATSSRQGAGNEQFF	TGTGCCACCAGCAGCCGACAGGGGGCGGGTAATGAGCAGTTCTTC
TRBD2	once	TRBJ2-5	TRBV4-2	CASSPGTSGKETQYF	TGTGCCAGCAGCCCCGGGACTAGCGGGAAAGAGACCCAGTACTTC
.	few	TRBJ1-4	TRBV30	CAWRPSNEKLFF	TGTGCCTGGAGGCCTTCTAATGAAAAACTGTTTTTT
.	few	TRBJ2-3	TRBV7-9	CASSLTDRPPGTDTQYF	TGTGCCAGCAGCTTAACGGACAGACCCCCAGGCACAGATACGCAGTATTTT
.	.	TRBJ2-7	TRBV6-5	CASSSTYEQYF	TGTGCCAGCAGTTCCACCTACGAGCAGTACTTC
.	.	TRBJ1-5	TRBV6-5	CASSYSAGNQPQHF	TGTGCCAGCAGTTACTCGGCAGGGAATCAGCCCCAGCATTTT
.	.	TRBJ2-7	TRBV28	CASSPQWGEQYF	TGTGCCAGCAGCCCTCAGTGGGGCGAGCAGTACTTC
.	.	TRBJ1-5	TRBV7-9	CASSLDGGQPQHF	TGTGCCAGCAGCTTAGACGGGGGACAGCCCCAGCATTTT
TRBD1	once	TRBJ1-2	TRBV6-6	CASSPTGKSSYGYTF	TGTGCCAGCAGTCCGACAGGGAAGAGTAGCTATGGCTACACCTTC
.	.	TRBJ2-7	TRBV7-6	CASSLVRAREQYF	TGTGCCAGCAGCTTAGTTCGTGCGAGGGAGCAGTACTTC
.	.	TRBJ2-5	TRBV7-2	CASSPGSGVGTQYF	TGTGCCAGCAGTCCCGGGTCCGGGGTAGGGACCCAGTACTTC
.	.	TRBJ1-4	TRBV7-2	CASSLGLGGNEKLFF	TGTGCCAGCAGCTTAGGGCTCGGGGGTAATGAAAAACTGTTTTTT
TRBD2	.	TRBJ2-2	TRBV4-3	CASSPRLAGGTNTGELFF	TGCGCCAGCAGCCCCCGACTAGCGGGGGGGACGAACACCGGGGAGCTGTTTTTT
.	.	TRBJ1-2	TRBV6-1	CASSVNREVYGYTF	TGTGCCAGCAGTGTTAACAGGGAGGTCTATGGCTACACCTTC
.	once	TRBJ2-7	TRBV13	CASSSRRHYYEQYF	TGTGCCAGCAGCTCCAGAAGACACTACTACGAGCAGTACTTC
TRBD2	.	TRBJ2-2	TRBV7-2	CASSLVAGVTGELFF	TGTGCCAGCAGCTTAGTAGCGGGAGTCACCGGGGAGCTGTTTTTT
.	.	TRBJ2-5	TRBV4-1	CASSQGGRLQETQYF	TGCGCCAGCAGCCAAGGGGGCAGGCTCCAAGAGACCCAGTACTTC
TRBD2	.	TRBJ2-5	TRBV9	CASSATSGQETQYF	TGTGCCAGCAGCGCGACTAGCGGCCAAGAGACCCAGTACTTC
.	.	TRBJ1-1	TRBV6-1	CASSDRMNTEAFF	TGTGCCAGCTCCGACAGAATGAACACTGAAGCTTTCTTT
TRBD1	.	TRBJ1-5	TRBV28	CASRGTGGKQPQHF	TGTGCCAGCCGCGGGACAGGGGGCAAACAGCCCCAGCATTTT
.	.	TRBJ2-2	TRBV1	CTSSHYPGTGGAEHRGAVF	TGCACCAGCAGCCACTACCCGGGGACAGGGGGCGCCGAACACCGGGGAGCTGTTTTT
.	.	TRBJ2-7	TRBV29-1	CSVEGLHEQYF	TGCAGCGTTGAGGGTCTCCACGAGCAGTACTTC
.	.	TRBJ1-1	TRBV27	CASSFLNLGGLNTEAFF	TGTGCCAGCAGTTTTCTTAATTTGGGGGGTCTGAACACTGAAGCTTTCTTT
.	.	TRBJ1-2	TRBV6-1	CASSEAPSGYTF	TGTGCCAGCTCAGAGGCCCCGTCGGGCTACACCTTC
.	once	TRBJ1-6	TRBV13	CASSLYRGSPLHF	TGTGCCAGCAGCTTATATAGAGGATCACCCCTCCACTTT
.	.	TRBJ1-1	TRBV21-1	CASSPMIGNTEAFF	TGTGCCAGCAGCCCTATGATAGGGAATACTGAAGCTTTCTTT
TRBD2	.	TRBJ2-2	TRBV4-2	CASSQDPGGLAGDPTGELFF	TGTGCCAGCAGCCAAGATCCAGGGGGGCTAGCGGGAGACCCCACCGGGGAGCTGTTTTTT
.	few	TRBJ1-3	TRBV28	CASRDRLGNTIYF	TGTGCCAGCAGAGATAGGCTCGGAAACACCATATATTTT
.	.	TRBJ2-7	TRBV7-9	CASSLGGGVREQYF	TGTGCCAGCAGCTTAGGCGGCGGGGTGCGGGAGCAGTACTTC
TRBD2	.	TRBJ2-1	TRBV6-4	CASSVLPGLGVEQFF	TGTGCCAGCAGTGTTTTGCCGGGACTAGGAGTTGAGCAGTTCTTC
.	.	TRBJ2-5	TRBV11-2	CASSSTPWARETQYF	TGTGCCAGCAGCTCCACCCCATGGGCCCGAGAGACCCAGTACTTC
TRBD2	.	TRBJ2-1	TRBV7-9	CASSNSLSGAFTRFEQFF	TGTGCCAGCAGCAATTCCCTCAGCGGGGCCTTTACTAGGTTTGAGCAGTTCTTC
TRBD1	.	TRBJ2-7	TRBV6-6	CASSYSWTGNEQYF	TGTGCCAGCAGTTACTCCTGGACAGGGAACGAGCAGTACTTC